These T cell receptor beta chains were read from a single sample in a study of cytomegalovirus exposure and HLA in healthy donors. Data came from immunoSEQ multiplex PCR; TCRdb stores just in-frame clones and leaves some out. The sample records fewer than 120,000 clones, more than 70% being singletons. Input material: PBMCs. Receptors were obtained from a woman aged 18-29 years in good health and CMV-seronegative. Each CDR3 is given with its conserved first and last residue. The D gene is left open where the match is weak. Clone size is given for some rows only: seen once, a few or many times, or a class if the clone is expanded.

V: TRBV27; size: -; D: TRBD2; J: TRBJ2-1; DNA: TGTGCCAGCAGTTCCCCACCAGTCCCTTGGCAGGAGCGGGGGGGCAATGAGCAGTTCTTC; CDR3: CASSSPPVPWQERGGNEQFF
V: TRBV28; size: -; D: -; J: TRBJ1-5; DNA: TGTGCCAGCAGTCGCTTGGTCGGGTTCGGGACTAAGCCCCAGCATTTT; CDR3: CASSRLVGFGTKPQHF
V: TRBV4-3; size: -; D: -; J: TRBJ1-1; DNA: TGCGCCAGCAGCCAAAGGGGAAGCGGGACTGATGAAGCTTTCTTT; CDR3: CASSQRGSGTDEAFF
V: TRBV7-2; size: -; D: -; J: TRBJ2-1; DNA: TGTGCCAGCAGCTTGGGCAGGGTGAAGATGTCCTACAATGAGCAGTTCTTC; CDR3: CASSLGRVKMSYNEQFF
V: TRBV5-1; size: -; D: -; J: TRBJ2-3; DNA: TGCGCCAGCAGCTTAGGTGGCGGCAGCACAGATACGCAGTATTTT; CDR3: CASSLGGGSTDTQYF
V: TRBV20-1; size: -; D: -; J: TRBJ1-4; DNA: TGCAGTGCTAGAGATGGGGGAGGGCTGTTTTTT; CDR3: CSARDGGGLFF
V: TRBV21-1; size: -; D: -; J: TRBJ1-5; DNA: TGTGCCAGCAGCATTGAACAGGGAGAATTATACAATCAGCCCCAGCATTTT; CDR3: CASSIEQGELYNQPQHF
V: TRBV7-9; size: -; D: -; J: TRBJ1-4; DNA: TGTGCCACCGACCGGGGGGGTTATGAAAAACTGTTTTTT; CDR3: CATDRGGYEKLFF
V: TRBV5-1; size: -; D: TRBD1; J: TRBJ1-2; DNA: TGCGCCAGCAGCCCAGACAGGGGTTATGGCTACACCTTC; CDR3: CASSPDRGYGYTF
V: TRBV6-5; size: -; D: -; J: TRBJ1-6; DNA: TGTGCCAGCACCAGGAACAGCGGACCCCTCCACTTT; CDR3: CASTRNSGPLHF
V: TRBV27; size: -; D: -; J: TRBJ2-3; DNA: TGTGCCAGCAGTTTAAGTAGCGGAAGCGGCACAGATACGCAGTATTTT; CDR3: CASSLSSGSGTDTQYF
V: TRBV4-3; size: -; D: TRBD1; J: TRBJ1-2; DNA: TGCGCCAGCAGCCAGGACGTACAGGGGGCCCCTCGGGGCTACACCTTC; CDR3: CASSQDVQGAPRGYTF
V: TRBV19; size: -; D: -; J: TRBJ1-1; DNA: TGTGCCGGACACCTGGGCACTGAAGCTTTCTTT; CDR3: CAGHLGTEAFF
V: TRBV27; size: once; D: TRBD2; J: TRBJ2-7; DNA: TGTGCCAGCAGGCCCTCTAGCGGGCCCTACTACGAGCAGTACTTC; CDR3: CASRPSSGPYYEQYF
V: TRBV10-3; size: -; D: -; J: TRBJ1-1; DNA: TGTGCCATCAGTGGACAGATTAGACCGAACACTGAAGCTTTCTTT; CDR3: CAISGQIRPNTEAFF
V: TRBV7-2; size: -; D: TRBD1; J: TRBJ2-4; DNA: TGTGCCAGCAGCCATCCGGGACAGGGAAACATTCAGTACTTC; CDR3: CASSHPGQGNIQYF
V: TRBV4-2; size: -; D: TRBD1; J: TRBJ2-5; DNA: TGTGCCAGCAGCTACAATTTCGGGACAGGGCAAGAGACCCAGTACTTC; CDR3: CASSYNFGTGQETQYF
V: TRBV9; size: -; D: TRBD2; J: TRBJ2-5; DNA: TGTGCCAGCAGCGTAGGGGCTAGCGGGGGGCCACAAGAGACCCAGTACTTC; CDR3: CASSVGASGGPQETQYF
V: TRBV30; size: once; D: -; J: TRBJ1-6; DNA: TGTGCCTGGAGTAATAACAATGATTCACCCCTCCACTTT; CDR3: CAWSNNNDSPLHF
V: TRBV4-1; size: once; D: TRBD2; J: TRBJ2-1; DNA: TGCGCCAGCAGCCCCTGGCCGCGGACTAGGAGCAATGAGCAGTTCTTC; CDR3: CASSPWPRTRSNEQFF
V: TRBV7-9; size: -; D: -; J: TRBJ2-5; DNA: TGTGCCAGCAATCGAGATATTGGAGAGACCCAGTACTTC; CDR3: CASNRDIGETQYF
V: TRBV28; size: -; D: TRBD2; J: TRBJ2-5; DNA: TGTGCCAGCAGTTTGGTAGCGGGGGGCTTACAAGAGACCCAGTACTTC; CDR3: CASSLVAGGLQETQYF
V: TRBV19; size: once; D: -; J: TRBJ2-2; DNA: TGTGCCAGTAGTATTGTTGGGCAGGGGCCCGGGGAGCTGTTTTTT; CDR3: CASSIVGQGPGELFF